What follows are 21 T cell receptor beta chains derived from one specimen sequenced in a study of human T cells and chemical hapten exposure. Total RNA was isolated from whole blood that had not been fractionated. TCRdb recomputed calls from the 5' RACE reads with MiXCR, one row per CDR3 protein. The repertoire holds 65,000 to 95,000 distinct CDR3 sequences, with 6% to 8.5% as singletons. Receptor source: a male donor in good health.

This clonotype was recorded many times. CDR3 DNA: TGTGCCAGCAGCCAAGGGTCCCCGCAGTATTTT. Translating it yields CASSQGSPQYF. The V and J genes are TRBV7-2 and TRBJ2-3; the D is unclear. From germline, CDR1 is SGHTA and CDR2 FQGNSA. The CDR3 sequence is 11 residues long. The ends were cut back, 5 bases at V and 10 bases at J, with 10 bases in the middle.

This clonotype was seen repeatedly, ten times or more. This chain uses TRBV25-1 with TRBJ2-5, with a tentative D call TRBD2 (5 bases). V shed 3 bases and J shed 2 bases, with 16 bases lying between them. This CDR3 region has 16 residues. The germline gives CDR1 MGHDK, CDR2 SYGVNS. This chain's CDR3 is CASSESSSRKQETQYF. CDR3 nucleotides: TGTGCCAGCAGTGAGTCTAGCAGTCGAAAGCAAGAGACCCAGTACTTC.

The CDR3, as DNA: TGTGCCAGCAGCCTGTTAAAGAACAAGAAAGACTACAATGAGCAGTTCTTC. Its translation: CASSLLKNKKDYNEQFF. The V and J genes are TRBV11-2 and TRBJ2-1; D gene uncertain. The CDR3 is 17 amino acids. V dropped 5 bases and J dropped 3 bases, with 20 bases sitting between them. Germline V lookup: CDR1 SGHAT, CDR2 FQNNGV.

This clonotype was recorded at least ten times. The CDR3 loop is CASSPTWSANTGELFF. CDR3 bases: TGTGCCAGCAGCCCCACGTGGAGCGCGAACACCGGGGAGCTGTTTTTT. This chain links TRBV11-3 with TRBJ2-2; D not resolved. Germline CDR1 is SGHNT and CDR2 is YENEEA. V lost 5 bases and J 0 bases, leaving 13 bases between the germline ends. CDR3 length equals 16 residues.

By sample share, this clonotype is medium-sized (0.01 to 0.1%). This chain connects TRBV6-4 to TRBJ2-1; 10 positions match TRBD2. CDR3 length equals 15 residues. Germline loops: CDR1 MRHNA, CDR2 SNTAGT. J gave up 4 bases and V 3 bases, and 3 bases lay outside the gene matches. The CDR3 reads CASSEASGSYNEQFF. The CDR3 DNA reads TGTGCCAGCAGTGAAGCTAGCGGGAGTTACAATGAGCAGTTCTTC.

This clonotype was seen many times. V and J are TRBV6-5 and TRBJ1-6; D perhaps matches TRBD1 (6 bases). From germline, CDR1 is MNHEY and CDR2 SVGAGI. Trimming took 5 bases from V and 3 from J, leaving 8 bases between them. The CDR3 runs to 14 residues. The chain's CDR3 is CASSNRVYNSPLHF. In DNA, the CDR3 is TGTGCCAGCAGTAACAGGGTCTATAATTCACCCCTCCACTTT.

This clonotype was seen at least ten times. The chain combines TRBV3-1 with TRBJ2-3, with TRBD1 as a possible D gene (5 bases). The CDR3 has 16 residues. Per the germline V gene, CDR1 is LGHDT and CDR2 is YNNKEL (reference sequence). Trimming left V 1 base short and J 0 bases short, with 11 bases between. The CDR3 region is CASSQVRTPSTDTQYF. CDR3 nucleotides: TGTGCCAGCAGCCAAGTTAGGACACCTAGCACAGATACGCAGTATTTT.

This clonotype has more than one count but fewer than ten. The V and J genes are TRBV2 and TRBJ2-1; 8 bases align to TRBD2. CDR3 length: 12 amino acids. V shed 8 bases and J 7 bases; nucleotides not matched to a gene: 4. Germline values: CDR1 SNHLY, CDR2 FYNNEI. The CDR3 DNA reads TGTGCCAGCCGGGCGGGGGGTAATGAGCAGTTCTTC. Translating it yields CASRAGGNEQFF.

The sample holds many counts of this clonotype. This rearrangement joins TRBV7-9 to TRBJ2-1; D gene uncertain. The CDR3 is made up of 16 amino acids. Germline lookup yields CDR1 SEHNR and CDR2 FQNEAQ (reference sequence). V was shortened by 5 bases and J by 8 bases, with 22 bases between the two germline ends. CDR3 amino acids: CASSPRLGGQRDEQFF. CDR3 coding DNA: TGTGCCAGCAGCCCACGGCTTGGCGGCCAAAGGGATGAGCAGTTCTTC.

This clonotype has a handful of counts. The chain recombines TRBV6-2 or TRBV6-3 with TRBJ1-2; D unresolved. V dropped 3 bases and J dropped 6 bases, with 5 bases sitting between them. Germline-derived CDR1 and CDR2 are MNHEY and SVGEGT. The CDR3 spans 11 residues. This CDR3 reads CASSYFHGYTF. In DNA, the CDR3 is TGTGCCAGCAGTTATTTCCATGGCTACACCTTC.

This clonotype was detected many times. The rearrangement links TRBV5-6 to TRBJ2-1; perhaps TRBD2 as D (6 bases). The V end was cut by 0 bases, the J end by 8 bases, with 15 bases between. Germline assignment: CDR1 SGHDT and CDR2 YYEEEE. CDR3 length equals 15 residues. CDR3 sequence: CASSLVEGRLDEQFF. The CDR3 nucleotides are TGTGCCAGCAGCTTGGTGGAGGGCCGTTTGGATGAGCAGTTCTTC.

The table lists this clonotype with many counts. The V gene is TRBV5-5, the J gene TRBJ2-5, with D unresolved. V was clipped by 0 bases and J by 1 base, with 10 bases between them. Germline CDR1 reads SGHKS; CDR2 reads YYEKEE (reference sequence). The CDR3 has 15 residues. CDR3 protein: CASSLGGELQETQYF. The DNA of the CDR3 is TGTGCCAGCAGCTTGGGAGGAGAACTCCAAGAGACCCAGTACTTC.

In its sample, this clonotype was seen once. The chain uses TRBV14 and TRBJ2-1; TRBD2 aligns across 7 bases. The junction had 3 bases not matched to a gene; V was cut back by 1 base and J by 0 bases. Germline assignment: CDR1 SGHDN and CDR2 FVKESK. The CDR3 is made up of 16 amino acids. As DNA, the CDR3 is TGTGCCAGCAGCCAAGGCCCGGGGGGCTCCTACAATGAGCAGTTCTTC. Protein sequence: CASSQGPGGSYNEQFF.

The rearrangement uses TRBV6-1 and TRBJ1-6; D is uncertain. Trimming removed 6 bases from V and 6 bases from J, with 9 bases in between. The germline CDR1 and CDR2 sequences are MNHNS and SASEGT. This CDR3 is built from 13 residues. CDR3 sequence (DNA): TGTGCCAGCAGAGAGGTCCCTAATTCACCCCTCCACTTT. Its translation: CASREVPNSPLHF.

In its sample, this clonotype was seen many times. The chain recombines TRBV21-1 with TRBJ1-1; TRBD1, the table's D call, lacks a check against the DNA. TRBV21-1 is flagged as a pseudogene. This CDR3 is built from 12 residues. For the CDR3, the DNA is TGTGCCAGCAGCCTTGGACAGGCGAAAGCTTTCTTT. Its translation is CASSLGQAKAFF.

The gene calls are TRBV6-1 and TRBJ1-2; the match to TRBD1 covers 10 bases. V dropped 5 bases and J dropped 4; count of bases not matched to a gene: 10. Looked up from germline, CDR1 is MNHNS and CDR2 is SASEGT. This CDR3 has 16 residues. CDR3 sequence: CASSSVGTGDGYGYTF. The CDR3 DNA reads TGTGCCAGCAGTAGTGTAGGGACAGGGGACGGCTATGGCTACACCTTC.

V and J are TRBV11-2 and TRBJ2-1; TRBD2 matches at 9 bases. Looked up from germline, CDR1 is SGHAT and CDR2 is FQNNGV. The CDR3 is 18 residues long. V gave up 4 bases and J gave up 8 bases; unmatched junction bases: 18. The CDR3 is CASSWTSDSLEKHHEQFF. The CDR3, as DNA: TGTGCCAGCAGCTGGACTAGCGATAGCCTTGAAAAACATCATGAGCAGTTCTTC.

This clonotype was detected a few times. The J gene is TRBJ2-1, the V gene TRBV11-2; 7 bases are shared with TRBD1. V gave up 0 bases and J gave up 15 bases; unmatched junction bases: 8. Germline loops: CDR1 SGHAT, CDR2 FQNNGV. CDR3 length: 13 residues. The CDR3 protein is CASSLDRGIEWFF. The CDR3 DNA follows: TGTGCCAGCAGCTTAGACAGGGGGATAGAGTGGTTCTTC.

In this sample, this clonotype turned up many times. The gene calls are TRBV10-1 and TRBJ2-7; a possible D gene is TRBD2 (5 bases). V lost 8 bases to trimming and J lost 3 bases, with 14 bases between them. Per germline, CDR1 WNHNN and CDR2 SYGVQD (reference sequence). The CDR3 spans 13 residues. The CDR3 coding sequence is TGCGCCAGCTCAAACCGGACTTTCTACGAGCAGTACTTC. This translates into CASSNRTFYEQYF.

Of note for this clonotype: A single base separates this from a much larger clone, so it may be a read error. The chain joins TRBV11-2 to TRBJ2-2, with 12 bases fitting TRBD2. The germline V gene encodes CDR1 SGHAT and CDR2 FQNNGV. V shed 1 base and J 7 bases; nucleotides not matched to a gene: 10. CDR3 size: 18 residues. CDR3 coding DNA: TGTGCCAGCAGCTTAGGCCCGGGACTAGCGGGTGTTTGCGGGGAGCTGTTTTTT. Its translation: CASSLGPGLAGVCGELFF.

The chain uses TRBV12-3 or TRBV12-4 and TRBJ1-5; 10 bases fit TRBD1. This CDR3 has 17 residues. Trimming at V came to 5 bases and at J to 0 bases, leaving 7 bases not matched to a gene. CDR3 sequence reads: CASSETGGTHSNQPQHF. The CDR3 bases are TGTGCCAGCAGTGAGACAGGGGGCACCCATAGCAATCAGCCCCAGCATTTT.